This note documents a single T cell receptor beta chain sequence. This record belongs to a study of shared T cell receptors in the human thymus. The length of the CDR3 is 15 residues. In germline, CDR1 is MGHRA, CDR2 YSYEKL. Trimming cost V 1 base and J 8 bases, with 15 bases left between them. The assay was immunoSEQ multiplex PCR, and TCRdb's table has in-frame clones only and misses some. The sample records 500,000 to 750,000 clones, roughly 90% being singletons. These data were also reused for a study on human thymus T cells. This second report adds: Congenital heart defects were the reason for the corrective surgery that the donors, healthy Finnish infants, were having. Resections were taken during corrective heart surgery, and the thymus tissue came from these. Use of V and J genes seemed skewed within the thymic and blood repertoires. Unrelated individuals reportedly shared highly overlapping thymic TCR repertoires.

This clonotype was sampled from a boy in the first two years of life with a congenital heart defect. V is TRBV4-1 and J is TRBJ2-1; D possibly corresponds to TRBD2 (5 bases). The sequencing input was thymocytes. The CDR3 reads CASSQGARRFHEQFF. The CDR3 DNA follows: TGCGCCAGCAGCCAAGGGGCTAGGAGGTTTCATGAGCAGTTCTTC.